The 4 T cell receptor beta chains reported below all come from one sample, sequenced in a study of T-cell memory formation after mild COVID-19. Using its own MiXCR run on the 5' RACE reads, TCRdb lists one record per CDR3 protein. The sample consists of fewer than 150,000 distinct CDR3 sequences, 5% to 6.5% of them appearing once. Sequenced sample: PBMCs or a T cell subset sorted from them (not recorded which). The receptors originated from an adult woman who had mild COVID-19 (a few samples of this study predate the infection). Cell type and time point are not known.

This clonotype was counted many times. CDR3 in amino acids: CASSQAAGGFYNEQFF. The CDR3 DNA sequence: TGCGCCAGCAGCCAGGCGGCGGGGGGTTTCTACAATGAGCAGTTCTTC. This rearrangement joins TRBV4-1 to TRBJ2-1; 8 bases are a match to TRBD2. This CDR3 has 16 residues. Trimming removed 3 bases from V and 3 bases from J; junction bases left unmatched: 7. In germline, CDR1 is MGHRA, CDR2 YSYEKL.

This clonotype was observed many times. V usage is TRBV6-2 or TRBV6-3 and J usage is TRBJ2-3; D tentatively fits TRBD1 or TRBD2 (5 bases each). The CDR3 is 15 amino acids. V was clipped by 4 bases and J by 5 bases, with 16 bases between them. Germline V gene data show CDR1 as MNHEY and CDR2 as SVGEGT. The CDR3 loop is CASSSLPWGKDTQYF. DNA for the CDR3: TGTGCCAGCAGTTCCCTCCCATGGGGGAAAGATACGCAGTATTTT.

This clonotype has only a few counts. J is TRBJ1-2 and V is TRBV19, with 9 bases identical to TRBD1. Looked up from germline, CDR1 is LNHDA and CDR2 is SQIVND (reference sequence). CDR3 length: 13 amino acids. V trimming: 7 bases; J trimming: 8 bases; junction bases outside the gene matches: 8. CDR3 bases: TGTGCCAGTAAATTACAGGGGGCGCGGGGCTACACCTTC. It yields the protein CASKLQGARGYTF. Full variable domain (outside the CDR3, taken from reference TRBV19 and TRBJ1-2): DGGITQSPKYLFRKEGQNVTLSCEQNLNHDAMYWYRQDPGQGLRLIYYSQIVNDFQKGDIAEGYSVSREKKESFPLTVTSAQKNPTAFYLCASKLQGARGYTFGSGTRLTVV.

There are many counts of this clonotype. The V gene is TRBV4-3, the J gene TRBJ2-1, with TRBD2 matching over 12 bases. CDR1 LGHNA and CDR2 YSLEER come from the germline V gene. V dropped 6 bases and J dropped 7; count of bases not matched to a gene: 13. The CDR3 contains 17 residues. CDR3 bases: TGCGCCAGCAGACCAAGGGAGACTAGCGGGAGTGGAAATGAGCAGTTCTTC. Residues: CASRPRETSGSGNEQFF.